Below, 25 T cell receptor beta chains from the same sample are listed, as sequenced in a study of T cells after yellow fever vaccination. A single record per CDR3 protein comes from TCRdb applying MiXCR to the 5' RACE reads. The profile covers about 140,000 distinct CDR3 sequences, with more than 6% appearing a single time and under 0.85% taken by the ten largest. The starting material was CD4+ T cells sorted from PBMCs, obtained 5 days after the yellow fever booster vaccination. Every receptor here comes from a man in his thirties or forties who received the YFV17D yellow fever vaccine.

This clonotype was observed a handful of times. This chain uses TRBV5-4 with TRBJ2-1; 12 nucleotides agree with TRBD2. The germline V gene encodes CDR1 SGHNT and CDR2 YYREEE (reference sequence). The CDR3 totals 15 residues. J lost 10 bases, V lost 3 bases, and 8 bases had no gene match. The DNA for the CDR3 is TGTGCCAGCAGCTCTAGACTAGCGGGAGTGTGGGAGCAGTTCTTC. Translated, it gives CASSSRLAGVWEQFF.

This clonotype has a count of ten or more. The chain recombines TRBV28 with TRBJ2-1; D is uncertain. CDR3 size: 12 residues. The V end was cut by 5 bases, the J end by 9 bases, with 11 bases between. Germline CDR1 is MDHEN and CDR2 is SYDVKM. The CDR3 nucleotides read TGTGCCAGCAGTATAGCTTACGGTGAGCAGTTCTTC. Its translation is CASSIAYGEQFF.

The table lists this clonotype with many counts. The chain employs TRBV10-3 and TRBJ2-7; no firm D call. Trimming shortened V by 1 base and J by 5 bases, and 3 bases separated the two germline ends. CDR1 and CDR2 from the germline V gene are ENHRY and SYGVKD. The CDR3 has 11 amino acids. CDR3 sequence: CAISELNEQYF. CDR3 nucleotide sequence: TGTGCCATCAGTGAGTTGAACGAGCAGTACTTC.

This clonotype was observed at least ten times. This chain connects TRBV28 to TRBJ2-7; D is possibly TRBD1 (5 bases). V was clipped by 1 base and J by 6 bases, with 10 bases between them. CDR3 length equals 13 residues. The V gene's germline CDR1 is MDHEN and CDR2 SYDVKM. CDR3 sequence reads: CASSLYQGIEQYF. The CDR3 DNA reads TGTGCCAGCAGTTTATATCAGGGAATCGAGCAGTACTTC.

As regards this clonotype: A much larger clone differs by one base, so this may be a read error. CDR3 sequence: CASSRDHPGIDTQYF. The CDR3 bases are TGTGCCAGCTCCCGGGACCACCCCGGAATAGATACGCAGTATTTT. This sequence joins TRBV18 and TRBJ2-3, with D perhaps being TRBD1 or TRBD2 (5 bases each). The germline V gene has CDR1 KGHSH and CDR2 LQKENI. The CDR3 is 15 residues long. The V end was cut by 6 bases, the J end by 5 bases, with 18 bases between.

This clonotype was picked up many times. The V gene is TRBV7-8, the J gene TRBJ1-5; 7 bases line up with TRBD1. The trim removed 4 bases at V and 3 bases at J, leaving 12 bases unmatched. CDR1 and CDR2 (germline): SGHVS, FQNEAQ. The CDR3 is 17 residues long. The CDR3 DNA reads as TGTGCCAGCAGCTCAAAGCCAGGGGGTGAGGTCAATCAGCCCCAGCATTTT. This gives the protein CASSSKPGGEVNQPQHF.

The table lists this clonotype with many counts. The V call is TRBV7-2, the J call TRBJ2-1; 12 nucleotides line up with TRBD2. The CDR3 sequence is 17 residues long. V shed 4 bases and J 6 bases; nucleotides not matched to a gene: 10. Germline V lookup: CDR1 SGHTA, CDR2 FQGNSA. CDR3 nucleotide sequence: TGTGCCAGCAGCTCAAAGCGTCTAGCGGGAGGGGGCAATGAGCAGTTCTTC. Protein product: CASSSKRLAGGGNEQFF.

This chain joins TRBV5-4 and TRBJ2-3; D possibly uses TRBD1 or TRBD2 (5 bases each). The CDR3 has 14 residues. CDR1 and CDR2 (germline): SGHNT, YYREEE (reference sequence). V lost 2 bases, J lost 2 bases, and 9 bases lay in between. In nucleotides, the CDR3 is TGTGCCAGCAGCTTCCAGGGACCCACAGATACGCAGTATTTT. This codes for CASSFQGPTDTQYF.

This clonotype was counted at least ten times. The chain links TRBV4-2 to TRBJ2-7; D not resolved. V gave up 6 bases and J gave up 4 bases, with 16 bases separating them. The CDR3 covers 14 residues. Germline V CDR1 and CDR2: LGHNA, YNFKEQ. This CDR3 is CASSRVRSQYEQYF. CDR3 nucleotides: TGTGCCAGCAGTCGGGTCCGCTCACAGTACGAGCAGTACTTC.

This clonotype has a count of ten or more. V gene TRBV3-1 combines with J gene TRBJ1-2, with no clear D. The CDR3 loop spans 14 amino acids. The V end lost 0 bases, the J end lost 2 bases, and 7 bases lay between the germline ends. The germline V gene has CDR1 LGHDT and CDR2 YNNKEL (reference sequence). CDR3 region: CASSQEGGNYGYTF. DNA for the CDR3: TGTGCCAGCAGCCAAGAGGGCGGAAACTATGGCTACACCTTC.

In this sample, this clonotype turned up many times. The chain uses TRBV18 and TRBJ2-7; 8 bases align to TRBD1. V shed 4 bases and J 4 bases; nucleotides not matched to a gene: 6. Germline lookup yields CDR1 KGHSH and CDR2 LQKENI. This CDR3 spans 14 amino acids. In DNA, the CDR3 is TGTGCCAGCTCACGACAGGGGTCTTTATACGAGCAGTACTTC. Translation gives CASSRQGSLYEQYF.

Many counts were recorded for this clonotype. The V and J genes are TRBV7-8 and TRBJ2-1, with D unclear. The CDR3 runs to 14 residues. Trimming left V 1 base short and J 6 bases short, with 10 bases between. CDR1 and CDR2 (germline): SGHVS, FQNEAQ. The CDR3, as DNA: TGTGCCAGCAGCTTAGTCGCTCTACCCAATGAGCAGTTCTTC. The encoded protein is CASSLVALPNEQFF.

This clonotype was detected many times. The chain recombines TRBV10-2 with TRBJ2-1; D is unresolved. The length of the CDR3 is 10 residues. The germline CDR1 and CDR2 sequences are WSHSY and SAAADI. Trimming took off 3 bases at V and 9 bases at J, with 3 bases between the two ends. The CDR3 DNA reads as TGCGCCAGCAGTGAAGTTGAGCAGTTCTTC. This codes for CASSEVEQFF.

This clonotype was found many times. The V gene is TRBV4-3, the J gene TRBJ2-7; D unclear. The ends were cut back, 4 bases at V and 2 bases at J, with 12 bases in the middle. The CDR3 runs 14 residues. Germline assignment: CDR1 LGHNA and CDR2 YSLEER. In nucleotides, the CDR3 is TGCGCCAGCAGCCGAGAGGACGGAACCTACGAGCAGTACTTC. Amino acids: CASSREDGTYEQYF.

There are many counts of this clonotype. The rearrangement links TRBV10-3 to TRBJ2-7; possible D gene TRBD1, 6 bases. CDR3 length equals 14 residues. The V and J ends lost 4 bases and 2 bases respectively, with 12 bases between them. Per germline, CDR1 ENHRY and CDR2 SYGVKD. This chain's CDR3 is CAISGGTGPYEQYF. DNA of the CDR3: TGTGCCATCAGTGGAGGTACAGGGCCCTACGAGCAGTACTTC.

This clonotype was detected a few times. The chain employs TRBV7-2 and TRBJ2-7; 7 nucleotides agree with TRBD1. The V segment lost 7 bases and the J segment 3 bases; nucleotides outside the gene matches: 12. Germline V gene sequence: CDR1 SGHTA, CDR2 FQGNSA. The CDR3 length is 15 residues. The CDR3 protein is CASTPTGTESYEQYF. In nucleotides, the CDR3 is TGTGCCAGCACCCCAACCGGGACAGAGAGCTACGAGCAGTACTTC.

In this sample, this clonotype turned up once. This may be a read error: a much more frequent sequence differs by one nucleotide. J is TRBJ2-1 and V is TRBV5-1; 8 nucleotides align to TRBD2. Germline V lookup: CDR1 SGHRS, CDR2 YFSETQ. The CDR3 runs to 13 residues. CDR3 in amino acids: CTSSVGTSNEQFF. CDR3 coding DNA: TGCACCAGCAGCGTTGGGACTAGCAATGAGCAGTTCTTC. Together with reference TRBV5-1 and TRBJ2-1, the CDR3 gives the full variable domain: KAGVTQTPRYLIKTRGQQVTLSCSPISGHRSVSWYQQTPGQGLQFLFEYFSETQRNKGNFPGRFSGRQFSNSRSEMNVSTLELGDSALYLCTSSVGTSNEQFFGPGTRLTVL.

The chain combines TRBV5-1 with TRBJ2-1, with 13 bases matching TRBD2. Germline assignment: CDR1 SGHRS and CDR2 YFSETQ. The CDR3 covers 14 residues. Losses at the gene ends were 7 bases for V and 9 bases for J; bases not matched to a gene: 7. The CDR3 region is CASVGTSGISEQFF. CDR3 nucleotide sequence: TGCGCCAGCGTCGGGACTAGCGGGATAAGTGAGCAGTTCTTC.

This clonotype was detected a few times. The rearrangement uses TRBV18 and TRBJ1-4; a weak D match, TRBD1 (6 bases). Trimming removed 4 bases at V and 10 bases at J, with 19 bases between. This CDR3 has 15 amino acids. Germline V gives CDR1 KGHSH, CDR2 LQKENI. The CDR3 nucleotides read TGTGCCAGCTCACTACAGGGAAGTATGGACAGAAAACTGTTTTTT. Translating it yields CASSLQGSMDRKLFF.

This clonotype has a count of ten or more. CDR3 protein: CSASEPNAYNEQFF. The CDR3, as DNA: TGCAGTGCTAGTGAGCCAAACGCCTACAATGAGCAGTTCTTC. The chain uses TRBV20-1 and TRBJ2-1; D remains ambiguous. Germline V lookup: CDR1 DFQATT, CDR2 SNEGSKA (reference sequence). Trimming removed 3 bases from V and 2 bases from J, with 11 bases in between. The CDR3 sequence is 14 residues long.

In its sample, this clonotype was seen many times. V is TRBV20-1 and J is TRBJ2-1, with D perhaps given as TRBD1 or TRBD2 (6 bases each). Germline V gene sequence: CDR1 DFQATT, CDR2 SNEGSKA (reference sequence). This CDR3 spans 16 amino acids. V gave up 1 base and J gave up 5 bases, with 18 bases separating them. CDR3 region: CSARGHGGLFHNEQFF. CDR3 nucleotides: TGCAGTGCTAGAGGCCACGGGGGCTTATTCCACAATGAGCAGTTCTTC.

This CDR3 reads CSARDLAENTGELFF. The CDR3 nucleotides are TGCAGTGCTAGAGATCTAGCGGAAAACACCGGGGAGCTGTTTTTT. The genes are TRBV20-1 and TRBJ2-2; TRBD2 matches at 7 bases. Per the germline V gene, CDR1 is DFQATT and CDR2 is SNEGSKA (reference sequence). This CDR3 spans 15 amino acids. The J segment lost 2 bases and the V segment lost 0 bases, leaving 3 bases of the junction unmatched.

In its sample, this clonotype was seen many times. This rearrangement joins TRBV29-1 to TRBJ2-5; no clear D gene. Trimming left V 8 bases short and J 1 base short, with 11 bases between. CDR3 size: 12 residues. Germline loops: CDR1 SQVTM, CDR2 ANQGSEA. The CDR3 loop is CSYDPRQETQYF. The CDR3 coding sequence is TGCAGCTATGACCCCCGCCAAGAGACCCAGTACTTC.

Many counts were recorded for this clonotype. V and J are TRBV20-1 and TRBJ1-2; D unclear. V lost 0 bases to trimming and J lost 7 bases, with 15 bases between them. The CDR3 length is 14 residues. The germline V gene has CDR1 DFQATT and CDR2 SNEGSKA (reference sequence). The CDR3 spells CSARDPLKLSGYTF. The CDR3 DNA reads TGCAGTGCTAGAGATCCCCTTAAGTTGAGTGGCTACACCTTC.

This clonotype was seen repeatedly, ten times or more. The V call is TRBV7-2, the J call TRBJ2-3; a weak D match, TRBD1 (5 bases). CDR3 length equals 16 residues. Germline assignment: CDR1 SGHTA and CDR2 FQGNSA. V lost 1 base and J lost 0, with 11 bases in between. The CDR3 sequence: CASSLVAGSSTDTQYF. The CDR3 DNA follows: TGTGCCAGCAGCTTAGTCGCAGGGTCGAGCACAGATACGCAGTATTTT.